The TCR beta chain under discussion was sequenced for a study of OX40 agonist ivuxolimab in advanced cancers. The study in broad terms: Ivuxolimab, which targeted the costimulatory receptor OX40 (CD134), was an agonistic, fully human IgG2 monoclonal antibody. Intravenous ivuxolimab was administered to patients every 2 weeks at six dose levels: 0.01, 0.1, 0.3, 1.5, 3 and 10 mg/kg. In the dose-escalation cohort, over 65% of patients were male, and the mean age was approximately 64 years, with a range of roughly 20 to 79. Patients were allowed to have had prior anti-PD-1, anti-PD-L1 or anti-CTLA-4 therapy, and around 40% of the dose-escalation patients had previously received checkpoint inhibitors. The paper describes the monotherapy dose-escalation part (N ≈ 52 patients) of the phase I trial of ivuxolimab. Among the 52 dose-escalation patients, approximately 20 had hepatocellular carcinoma, roughly 15 melanoma, 9 renal cell carcinoma and 9 head and neck cancer. Partial responses occurred in three dose-escalation patients, of whom one had hepatocellular carcinoma and two had cutaneous melanoma. The purpose of peripheral TCRbeta sequencing was to test whether ivuxolimab changed TCR sequence diversity and led to clonal T-cell expansion.

Patients with a history of autoimmune disease or receiving systemic immunosuppression were excluded from the trial. Peripheral blood for TCR sequencing was collected from all dose cohorts at baseline, on cycle 4 day 1, and on cycle 7 day 1. Samples came from an open-label, multicenter, first-in-human phase I dose-escalation trial of ivuxolimab. Adults with locally advanced or metastatic melanoma, renal cell carcinoma, hepatocellular carcinoma or head and neck squamous cell carcinoma were enrolled in the trial. CD4+ and CD8+ T cells were sorted separately from peripheral blood before TCR sequencing. CDR1 and CDR2 were assigned from the germline V gene as MDHEN and SYDVKM. The CDR3 covers 17 residues, taking in both the cysteine and the phenylalanine. The read is trimmed to its CDR3 DNA, 51 bases read in frame from base 1. Trimming costs V 3 bases and J 7 bases, and their ends lie 19 bases apart. Genomic DNA was extracted from sorted cells for sequencing of the TCRbeta CDR3 region. The immunoSEQ Assay was used to sequence the TCRbeta CDR3 regions. TCRdb's version of the immuneACCESS table is confined to in-frame rearrangements and falls short of the full clone set. An unresolved V gene accounts for under half of the shortfall where checked; the remainder is of unknown origin. For this sample the table gives tens of thousands of clones, of which approximately 79% were detected only once. The ten largest clones take up approximately 1.5% of the sample.

The study at large found these results: At doses of 0.1 to 3.0 mg/kg, clonal expansion of both CD4+ and CD8+ blood T cells was observed from baseline to week 6. After ivuxolimab, CD8+ T cells had more expanded clones than CD4+ T cells on average. Partial responders in the 0.1-3.0 mg/kg groups had among the lowest normalized peripheral clonal expansion, especially among CD8+ T cells. The antigen specificity of the peripheral T cells that underwent clonal expansion was not determined. Low levels of normalized T-cell clonal expansion were also shown by some nonresponding patients.

As concerns this clone: The clone's antigen remains unknown. The sample holds no much larger clone one base away, and base qualities are not on file.

The V and J genes are TRBV28 and TRBJ1-6; no D segment can be confidently identified. The source of this sequence is an adult with an advanced solid tumor such as melanoma, head and neck, liver or kidney cancer. The specimen was CD4+ or CD8+ T cells sorted from blood, collected in a trial of the OX40 agonist ivuxolimab. CDR3 reads: CASSFEITSRQNSPLHF. Read as DNA, the sequence is TGTGCCAGCAGTTTCGAAATTACTAGCAGACAAAATTCACCCCTCCACTTT.